Included here is one TCR beta chain sequence, with context. The antigen is unknown. TCRdb used MiXCR to reprocess the 5' RACE reads, holding one entry per CDR3 protein. This table holds 200,000 to 250,000 distinct CDR3 sequences, 6.5% to 8% found once. This specimen belongs to a study of identical twins. Points from the study as a whole: Researchers reported weaker excess twin sharing in beta out-of-frame sequences.

This same sample was also taken into another study, of T cells expressing NK-cell markers. That investigation notes: Just one sequenced donor of eight was HCMV-seronegative, while seven were seropositive.

The TCR originated in a woman aged 18-30 years in good health. Material for sequencing was CD8+ T cells sorted from blood.

This CDR3 reads CASSLVLAGRNNEQFF. CDR3 bases: TGCGCCAGCAGCTTGGTTTTAGCGGGGCGCAACAATGAGCAGTTCTTC. The V gene is TRBV5-1, the J gene TRBJ2-1; 8 bases align to TRBD2. Germline V CDR1 and CDR2: SGHRS, YFSETQ. V dropped 0 bases and J dropped 5; count of bases not matched to a gene: 7. The CDR3 sequence is 16 residues long.